The 15 T cell receptor beta chains presented below share a single source sample, sequenced in a study of T cells in Graves' hyperthyroidism and ophthalmopathy. RNA transcripts gave rise to amplified TCR beta CDR3 regions. During a first-round RT-PCR of the TCR CDR3, the HTBI primer set was used. TCRdb called the multiplex PCR reads again in MiXCR, with one record for every CDR3 protein. The sample records hundreds of thousands of distinct CDR3 sequences, just over 45% being singletons. The sequenced sample was peripheral blood or thyroid tissue (not recorded which). The origin of the receptors is a young woman with Graves' hyperthyroidism.

V gene TRBV25-1 combines with J gene TRBJ1-6; TRBD1 aligns across 7 bases. Germline CDR1 reads MGHDK; CDR2 reads SYGVNS. J lost 8 bases, V lost 8 bases, and 9 bases had no gene match. The CDR3 extends over 14 amino acids. CDR3 region: CASSPRGPDSPLHF. For the CDR3, the DNA is TGTGCCAGCTCTCCGAGGGGGCCAGATTCACCCCTCCACTTT.

In its sample, this clonotype was seen many times. The genes are TRBV7-9 and TRBJ1-2; 7 nucleotides align to TRBD1. V dropped 0 bases and J dropped 7; count of bases not matched to a gene: 8. Germline values: CDR1 SEHNR, CDR2 FQNEAQ (reference sequence). The CDR3 runs 15 residues. The CDR3 DNA is TGTGCCAGCAGCTTAGCCCTGACAGGGACGGCTGGCTACACCTTC. It translates to CASSLALTGTAGYTF.

The CDR3 DNA sequence: TGTGCCAGTAGTATAGATAGGATCGCCGGCAATCAGCCCCAGCATTTT. Its translation: CASSIDRIAGNQPQHF. The gene calls are TRBV19 and TRBJ1-5; D is unresolved. The CDR3 spans 16 residues. Deletions cut 0 bases from V and 2 bases from J, with 11 bases between. CDR1 is LNHDA and CDR2 is SQIVND in the germline V gene (reference sequence).

Comment on this clonotype: A much larger clone is a single base away; this may be a read error. V is TRBV7-2 and J is TRBJ1-2; D remains unclear. The V end lost 1 base, the J end lost 4 bases, and 10 bases lay between the germline ends. The CDR3 length is 14 residues. Germline-derived CDR1 and CDR2 are SGHTA and FQGNSA. The CDR3 reads CASSLGARPYGYTF. In DNA, the CDR3 is TGTGCCAGCAGCTTAGGCGCGCGGCCCTATGGCTACACCTTC.

The genes are TRBV7-9 and TRBJ2-7, with TRBD2 matching 13 bases. The junction had 9 bases not matched to a gene; V was cut back by 4 bases and J by 3 bases. The germline CDR1 and CDR2 sequences are SEHNR and FQNEAQ (reference sequence). The CDR3 is 17 residues long. CDR3 sequence (DNA): TGTGCCAGCAGCTCGGGACTAGCGGGATTAGCTTTCTACGAGCAGTACTTC. Amino acids: CASSSGLAGLAFYEQYF.

Worth noting for this clonotype: The junction does not match germline at one end; this may be a read error. The V call is TRBV25-1, the J call TRBJ1-1, with D unclear. Germline V gene lookup returns CDR1 MGHDK and CDR2 SYGVNS. This CDR3 is 16 amino acids long. The CDR3, as DNA: TGTGCCTGCAGTGCTACCAGCTACCCGGCGAACACTGAAGCTTTCTTT. Translation gives CACSATSYPANTEAFF.

The V call is TRBV2, the J call TRBJ2-5; 9 positions agree with TRBD1. Germline assignment: CDR1 SNHLY and CDR2 FYNNEI. The CDR3 length is 13 residues. The junction had 10 bases not matched to a gene; V was cut back by 8 bases and J by 9 bases. CDR3 in DNA: TGTGCCAGCTCACCACAGGGGGCCGATTCCCAGTACTTC. This encodes CASSPQGADSQYF.

This rearrangement joins TRBV12-3 or TRBV12-4 to TRBJ1-1; TRBD1 is a possible D gene (5 bases). The germline V and J ends were trimmed by 7 bases and 2 bases, with 11 bases remaining between them. This CDR3 region has 13 residues. This CDR3 reads CASTRQINTEAFF. The CDR3 coding sequence is TGTGCCAGCACCCGACAGATCAACACTGAAGCTTTCTTT.

This clonotype was recorded once. This may arise from a read error, as a much more abundant clone is one base away. CDR3 sequence (DNA): TGTGCCAGCAGCTCAGAACTAGGGCCGGAGACCCAGTACTTC. This gives the protein CASSSELGPETQYF. This chain joins TRBV7-2 and TRBJ2-5; possibly TRBD2 for D (5 bases). The V end lost 4 bases, the J end lost 5 bases, and 14 bases lay between the germline ends. This CDR3 is built from 14 residues. Germline V gene data show CDR1 as SGHTA and CDR2 as FQGNSA.

This chain uses TRBV4-1 with TRBJ1-3, with unresolved D. There are 16 residues in the CDR3. Per the germline V gene, CDR1 is MGHRA and CDR2 is YSYEKL. V was pared by 0 bases and J by 5 bases, with 14 bases between. CDR3 coding DNA: TGCGCCAGCAGCCAAGAGGGGTTGACATCGAGAAACACCATATATTTT. It is translated as CASSQEGLTSRNTIYF.

The sample holds a few counts of this clonotype. This rearrangement joins TRBV7-3 to TRBJ2-2; 8 positions match TRBD1. The CDR3 extends over 16 amino acids. The J segment lost 5 bases and the V segment lost 7 bases, leaving 12 bases of the junction unmatched. The germline CDR1 and CDR2 sequences are SGHTA and FQGTGA. The CDR3 nucleotides read TGTGCCAGCACCCCCGGAGGACAGGGATGGACCGGGGAGCTGTTTTTT. It translates to CASTPGGQGWTGELFF.

The chain joins TRBV11-1 to TRBJ2-2, with D maybe TRBD1 (5 bases). Germline V gene data show CDR1 as SGHAT and CDR2 as FQDESV (reference sequence). The CDR3 is 15 amino acids. As DNA, the CDR3 is TGTGCTAGTGGTTTTGGACACCCGAACACCGGGGAGCTGTTTTTT. Amino acids: CASGFGHPNTGELFF.

Comment on this clonotype: One end of the junction does not line up with germline, which may come from a read error. The V gene is TRBV29-1, the J gene TRBJ2-7; 10 nucleotides agree with TRBD1. Germline V gene data show CDR1 as SQVTM and CDR2 as ANQGSEA. This CDR3 comprises 12 residues. Here the CDR3 DNA reads TGCAGCGTTGAGACAGGGGGCTACGGGCAGTACTTC. Protein: CSVETGGYGQYF.

V usage is TRBV23-1 and J usage is TRBJ1-6; no definite D call. TRBV23-1 is classed as an ORF, of uncertain function. Deletions cut 3 bases from V and 8 bases from J, with 14 bases between. The CDR3 consists of 15 residues. CDR3: CASSHISSGDSPLHF. The CDR3 DNA sequence: TGCGCCAGCAGTCATATCTCAAGCGGGGATTCACCCCTCCACTTT.

This clonotype was observed many times. The chain's CDR3 is CASSLDGNSPLHF. The CDR3 coding sequence is TGTGCCAGCAGCTTAGACGGGAATTCACCCCTCCACTTT. The chain recombines TRBV7-9 with TRBJ1-6; D is unclear. Germline lookup yields CDR1 SEHNR and CDR2 FQNEAQ (reference sequence). The CDR3 runs 13 residues. The V gene lost 1 base and the J gene lost 7 bases, with 5 bases spanning the gap.